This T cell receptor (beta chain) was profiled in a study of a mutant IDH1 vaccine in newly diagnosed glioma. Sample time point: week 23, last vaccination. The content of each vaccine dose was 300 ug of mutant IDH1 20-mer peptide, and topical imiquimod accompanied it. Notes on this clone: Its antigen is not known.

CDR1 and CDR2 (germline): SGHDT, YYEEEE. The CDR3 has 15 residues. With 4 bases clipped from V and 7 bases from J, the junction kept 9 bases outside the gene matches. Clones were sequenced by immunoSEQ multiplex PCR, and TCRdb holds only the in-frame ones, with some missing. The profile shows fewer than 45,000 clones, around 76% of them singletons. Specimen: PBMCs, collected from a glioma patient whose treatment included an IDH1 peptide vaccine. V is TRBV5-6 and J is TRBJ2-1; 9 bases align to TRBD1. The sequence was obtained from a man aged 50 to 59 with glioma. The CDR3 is CASSPPGQGLNEQFF. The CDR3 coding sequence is TGTGCCAGCAGCCCACCGGGACAGGGATTGAATGAGCAGTTCTTC.